This is a list of T cell receptor beta chains from one sample in a study of blood T cell repertoires in COVID-19. Clones were sequenced by immunoSEQ multiplex PCR, and TCRdb holds only the in-frame ones, with some missing. Among around 170,000 clones listed, approximately 86% were seen once. Input material: peripheral blood. These receptors were obtained from a man in his sixties with COVID-19, enrolled during active disease. CDR3s leave out the opening cysteine and the closing phenylalanine or tryptophan. Fields, in order: J gene, V gene, CDR3 length, CDR3 protein.

TRBJ1-5	TRBV7-8	14	ASSPLVAQIDQPQH
TRBJ2-5	TRBV7-9	12	ASSSSGRGGTQY
TRBJ1-6	TRBV27	17	ASSLLAGAGHLTNSPLH
TRBJ1-3	TRBV14	13	ASSPVGTAGNTIY
TRBJ1-1	TRBV5-1	12	ASSPGGTNTEAF
TRBJ2-2	TRBV27	13	ASRLLDRDTGELF
TRBJ1-1	TRBV7-9	13	ASSLGQATHTEAF
TRBJ1-2	TRBV9	12	ASSAHRTGEGYT
TRBJ2-5	TRBV10-2	13	ASSPISNLGETQY
TRBJ2-7	TRBV6-4	15	ASSDSATGGLTYEQY
TRBJ1-4	TRBV13	13	ASSLLTGANEKLF
TRBJ2-2	TRBV10-3	14	AISESSKGAAGELF
TRBJ1-1	TRBV27	11	ASSRSGRTEAF
TRBJ2-7	TRBV5-1	11	ASSDGDVPKQY
TRBJ1-5	TRBV7-8	13	ASSARQSSNQPQH
TRBJ1-5	TRBV11-3	11	ASSLGEFQPQH
TRBJ2-5	TRBV15	16	ATSSGTSGPAYDRTQY
TRBJ2-3	TRBV5-1	13	ASSRAGGQTDTQY
TRBJ2-1	TRBV28	13	ASSLTAGVLYEQF
TRBJ2-3	TRBV5-1	11	ASSLGHTDTQY
TRBJ1-5	TRBV30	10	AWSPQGQPQH
TRBJ2-5	TRBV4-2	12	ASSQDFTGETQY
TRBJ2-1	TRBV4-3	13	ASSQDWGVFNEQF
TRBJ2-3	TRBV29-1	13	SAWRAGSNSDTQY
TRBJ1-2	TRBV11-2	12	ASSLLGPGWAGN
TRBJ2-1	TRBV19	15	ASSIEASGTTYNEQF
TRBJ2-7	TRBV7-2	14	ASSSLGGQTSYEQY
TRBJ2-1	TRBV2	13	ASSEEGTTYNEQF
TRBJ1-2	TRBV30	11	AWSVNRNYGYT
TRBJ1-3	TRBV11-2	17	ASSFGAAGALSSGNTIY
TRBJ2-7	TRBV7-8	13	ASSPPRTGLYEQY
TRBJ2-2	TRBV24-1	14	ATSDLYGANTGELF
TRBJ1-6	TRBV5-1	16	ASSLVPSAAGQNSPLH
TRBJ1-5	TRBV7-2	16	ASSPQGTGGFGNQPQH
TRBJ2-1	TRBV7-6	18	ASSLWGTSGGPSSYNEQF
TRBJ1-1	TRBV11-3	13	ASSFWAGAYTEAF
TRBJ2-7	TRBV27	12	ASSFLSTSYEQY
TRBJ1-2	TRBV11-2	9	ASSLDYGYT
TRBJ2-3	TRBV4-3	14	ASSRELAGEADTQY
TRBJ2-7	TRBV10-3	12	AISVEEVSYEQY
TRBJ1-4	TRBV18	13	ASSPPSATNEKLF
TRBJ1-1	TRBV6-2/TRBV6-3	13	ASSDWTGENTEAF
TRBJ2-2	TRBV14	15	ASSQDRGSSNTGELF
TRBJ1-5	TRBV19	11	ASTGTLNQPQH
TRBJ2-7	TRBV6-6	14	ASSYLSRGRAGEQY
TRBJ2-5	TRBV9	13	ASSVSGLSRETQY
TRBJ2-2	TRBV25-1	16	ASSPLGLAGFKSGELF
TRBJ1-5	TRBV6-5	12	ASRPGGQNQPQH